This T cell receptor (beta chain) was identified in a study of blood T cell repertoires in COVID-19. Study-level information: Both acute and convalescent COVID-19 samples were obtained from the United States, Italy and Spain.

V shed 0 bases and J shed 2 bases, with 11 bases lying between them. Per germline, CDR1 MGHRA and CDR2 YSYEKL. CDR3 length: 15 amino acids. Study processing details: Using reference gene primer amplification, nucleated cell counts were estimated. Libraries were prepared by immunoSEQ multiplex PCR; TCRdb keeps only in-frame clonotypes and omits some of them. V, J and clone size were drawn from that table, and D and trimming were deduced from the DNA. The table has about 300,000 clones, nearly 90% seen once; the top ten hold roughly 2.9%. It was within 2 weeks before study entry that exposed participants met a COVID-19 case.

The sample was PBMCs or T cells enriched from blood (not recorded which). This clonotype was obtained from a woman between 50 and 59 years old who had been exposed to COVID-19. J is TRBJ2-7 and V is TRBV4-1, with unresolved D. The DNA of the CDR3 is TGCGCCAGCAGCCAAGATTTGGGCAGAGCCTACGAGCAGTACTTC. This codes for CASSQDLGRAYEQYF.